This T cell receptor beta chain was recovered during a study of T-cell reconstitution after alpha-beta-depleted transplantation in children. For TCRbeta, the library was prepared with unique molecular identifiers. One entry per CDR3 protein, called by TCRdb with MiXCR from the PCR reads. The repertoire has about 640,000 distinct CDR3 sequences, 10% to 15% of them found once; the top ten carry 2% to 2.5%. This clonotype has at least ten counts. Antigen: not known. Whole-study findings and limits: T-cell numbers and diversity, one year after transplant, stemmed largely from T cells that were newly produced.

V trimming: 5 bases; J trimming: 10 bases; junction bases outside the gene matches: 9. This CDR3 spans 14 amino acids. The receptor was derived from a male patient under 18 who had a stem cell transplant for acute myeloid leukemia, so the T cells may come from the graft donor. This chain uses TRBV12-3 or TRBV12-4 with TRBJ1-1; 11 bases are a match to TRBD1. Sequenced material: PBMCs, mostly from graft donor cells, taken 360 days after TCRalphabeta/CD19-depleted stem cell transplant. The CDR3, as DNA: TGTGCCAGCAGTCGGACAGGGGGCCCGATTGTAGCTTTCTTT. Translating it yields CASSRTGGPIVAFF.